This record looks at one T cell receptor beta chain sequence and its context. Its antigen is not known. A second PCR, run for about 7 to 11 cycles, used a sample-barcoded 5' primer plus a J-beta primer mix. Each TCR beta cDNA got a 12-nucleotide random molecular identifier. Each sample provided no less than 3 million CDR3-containing paired-end reads. MiXCR was run by TCRdb on the 5' RACE reads, yielding one entry per CDR3 protein. This table holds about 730,000 distinct CDR3 sequences, approximately 43% found once. This sample was taken from a study of blood T cells in healthy people across ages. Overall study findings and caveats: Older age went with lower TCR beta diversity per million T cells, in a roughly linear way.

Looked up from germline, CDR1 is SGHNT and CDR2 is YYREEE (reference sequence). J gave up 1 base and V 2 bases, and 7 bases lay outside the gene matches. CDR3 size: 17 residues. Total RNA amounts of at least 6 micrograms were extracted per sample. This sequence originates from a woman aged 55-70 years in good health. The sequencing input was blood. This chain uses TRBV5-4 with TRBJ2-3, with 10 positions matching TRBD2. CDR3 DNA sequence: TGTGCCAGCAGCTTTCAACTAGCGGGGAGGGGCACAGATACGCAGTATTTT. As protein: CASSFQLAGRGTDTQYF.